This is a list of T cell receptor beta chains from one sample in a study of T cells in Graves' hyperthyroidism and ophthalmopathy. TCRdb reprocessed the multiplex PCR reads via MiXCR and lists one record per CDR3 protein. The table shows approximately 380,000 distinct CDR3 sequences, with approximately 17% occurring only once. The sequenced sample was blood. The receptors shown here come from a man younger than 30 with Graves' ophthalmopathy. CDR3s include the opening cysteine and the closing phenylalanine or tryptophan. Fields, in order: clone size, J gene, D gene, V gene, CDR3 DNA, CDR3 protein. The D gene is left open where the match is weak. Rows give clone size only sometimes, using once, few, many, or a class for an expanded clone.

clone_size: many; j_call: TRBJ1-2; d_call: NA; v_call: TRBV18; cdr3_nt: TGTGCCAGCTCACCCAGGGCACTCTATGGCTACACCTTC; cdr3_aa: CASSPRALYGYTF
clone_size: NA; j_call: TRBJ1-1; d_call: NA; v_call: TRBV4-1; cdr3_nt: TGCGCCTGCAGCCAAGTGGAGAGGGGGGGTGAAGCTTTCTTT; cdr3_aa: CACSQVERGGEAFF
clone_size: NA; j_call: TRBJ2-7; d_call: NA; v_call: TRBV11-2; cdr3_nt: TGTGCCAGCAGCTTAGAATTGGGGGAGGTTCTCTACGAGCAGTACTTC; cdr3_aa: CASSLELGEVLYEQYF
clone_size: many; j_call: TRBJ2-7; d_call: NA; v_call: TRBV28; cdr3_nt: TGTGCCAGCAGTTTAGTATCTGGCGAGCAGTACTTC; cdr3_aa: CASSLVSGEQYF
clone_size: NA; j_call: TRBJ2-1; d_call: NA; v_call: TRBV6-5; cdr3_nt: TGTGCCAGCAGTTACGGGGGCAGCCCACACCCTAATGAGCAGTTCTTC; cdr3_aa: CASSYGGSPHPNEQFF
clone_size: many; j_call: TRBJ1-1; d_call: NA; v_call: TRBV12-3/TRBV12-4; cdr3_nt: TGTGCCAGCAGTCCTAACTACAGGGTCCTGATGAACACTGAAGCTTTCTTT; cdr3_aa: CASSPNYRVLMNTEAFF
clone_size: many; j_call: TRBJ2-3; d_call: NA; v_call: TRBV6-1; cdr3_nt: TGTGCCAGCAGTTTAGAGGACCTGCCTATCGATAGCACAGATACGCAGTATTTT; cdr3_aa: CASSLEDLPIDSTDTQYF
clone_size: many; j_call: TRBJ2-1; d_call: TRBD2; v_call: TRBV5-1; cdr3_nt: TGCGCCAGCAGCTTGTACCTAGCGGGGGGGCCGGAGGGTGAGCAGTTCTTC; cdr3_aa: CASSLYLAGGPEGEQFF
clone_size: NA; j_call: TRBJ2-4; d_call: NA; v_call: TRBV20-1; cdr3_nt: TGCAGTGCTAGAGATCTAGGGGGGGTCTTGGGCATTCAGTACTTC; cdr3_aa: CSARDLGGVLGIQYF
clone_size: many; j_call: TRBJ1-1; d_call: NA; v_call: TRBV11-2; cdr3_nt: TGCGCCAGCAGCCTCGCGGACACGAACACTGAAGCTTTCTTT; cdr3_aa: CASSLADTNTEAFF
clone_size: NA; j_call: TRBJ1-5; d_call: NA; v_call: TRBV7-9; cdr3_nt: TGTGCCAGCAGCTTCCGAGAAAGCAATCAGCCCCAGCATTTT; cdr3_aa: CASSFRESNQPQHF
clone_size: few; j_call: TRBJ2-7; d_call: NA; v_call: TRBV6-2/TRBV6-3; cdr3_nt: TGTGCCAGCAGCGGAGCGAGGACAGACTCCTACGAGCAGTACTTC; cdr3_aa: CASSGARTDSYEQYF